These 18 T cell receptor beta chains originate from one sample sequenced in a study of T-cell reconstitution after alpha-beta-depleted transplantation in children. Preparing the TCRbeta library involved the use of unique molecular identifiers. From the PCR reads, TCRdb called clonotypes with MiXCR, one entry per CDR3 protein. The sample carries about 190,000 distinct CDR3 sequences, approximately 7% recorded once. The material sequenced was PBMCs from the stem cell graft donor, taken from the stem cell graft. Receptor source: a human donor who donated a stem cell graft to a child with Wiskott-Aldrich syndrome.

This clonotype came up many times. The V call is TRBV12-3 or TRBV12-4, the J call TRBJ1-5, with a tentative D call TRBD1 (6 bases). V dropped 6 bases and J dropped 4 bases, with 19 bases sitting between them. The CDR3 loop spans 16 amino acids. The CDR3 DNA reads as TGTGCCAGCAGGTCACACGCGGGGGGCGGAAATCAGCCCCAGCATTTT. Translating gives CASRSHAGGGNQPQHF.

Worth noting for this clonotype: At one boundary the junction diverges from the germline segment, which might be a read error. The chain couples TRBV7-9 to TRBJ2-7, with 10 bases aligning to TRBD2. The CDR3 loop spans 14 amino acids. Per the germline V gene, CDR1 is SEHNR and CDR2 is FQNEAQ (reference sequence). CDR3 in amino acids: CASSVAGGTYEQYF. CDR3 DNA: TGTGCCAGCAGCGTAGCGGGAGGAACTTACGAGCAGTACTTC. The variable domain in full, completed from reference TRBV7-9 and TRBJ2-7, reads DTGVSQNPRHKITKRGQNVTFRCDPISEHNRLYWYRQTLGQGPEFLTYFQNEAQLEKSRLLSDRFSAERPKGSFSTLEIQRTEQGDSAMYLCASSVAGGTYEQYFGPGTRLTVT.

This clonotype was seen a handful of times. The chain uses TRBV12-3 or TRBV12-4 and TRBJ2-7; possibly TRBD1 or TRBD2 for D (6 bases each). Trimming took off 6 bases at V and 3 bases at J, with 12 bases between the two ends. The CDR3 is 13 amino acids. CDR3 sequence reads: CASSKGGFYEQYF. The CDR3 nucleotides are TGTGCCAGCAGCAAGGGGGGATTCTACGAGCAGTACTTC.

In this sample, this clonotype turned up many times. The chain employs TRBV24-1 and TRBJ2-1; D uncertain. Trimming left V 0 bases short and J 8 bases short, with 7 bases between. The CDR3 has 13 amino acids. The V gene's germline CDR1 is KGHDR and CDR2 SFDVKD. This CDR3 is CATSDLPTDEQFF. CDR3 nucleotides: TGTGCCACCAGTGATTTGCCAACGGATGAGCAGTTCTTC.

This chain connects TRBV11-1 to TRBJ2-4, with D perhaps being TRBD1 or TRBD2 (5 bases each). Germline CDR1 SGHAT, CDR2 FQDESV (reference sequence). Trimming removed 7 bases from V and 0 bases from J, with 22 bases in between. The CDR3 has 18 residues. The DNA of the CDR3 is TGTGCCAGCACCCTACGAGACCGGGGCCCCTTAGCCAAAAACATTCAGTACTTC. Amino acid sequence: CASTLRDRGPLAKNIQYF.

This clonotype was observed many times. J is TRBJ2-7 and V is TRBV6-5; 8 bases agree with TRBD1. Per germline, CDR1 MNHEY and CDR2 SVGAGI. The CDR3 is made up of 16 amino acids. V lost 2 bases to trimming and J lost 2 bases; unmatched junction nucleotides: 8. The CDR3 DNA sequence: TGTGCCAGCAGTTACGAGGTCCAGGGGGCGGCCTACGAGCAGTACTTC. Its protein product is CASSYEVQGAAYEQYF.

This clonotype appeared many times. The rearrangement joins TRBV7-2 to TRBJ2-1, with a possible D match to TRBD2 (6 bases). This CDR3 is built from 15 residues. Per the germline V gene, CDR1 is SGHTA and CDR2 is FQGNSA. Trimming shortened V by 5 bases and J by 5 bases, and 16 bases separated the two germline ends. The CDR3 DNA sequence: TGTGCCAGCAGCCTCAGACTAGTTGTTGACAATGAGCAGTTCTTC. As protein: CASSLRLVVDNEQFF.

V usage is TRBV24-1 and J usage is TRBJ2-2; TRBD1 matches 9 bases. Germline V gene data show CDR1 as KGHDR and CDR2 as SFDVKD. The V segment lost 4 bases and the J segment 4 bases; nucleotides outside the gene matches: 9. This CDR3 spans 17 amino acids. In DNA form, the CDR3 reads TGTGCCACCAGTGACCCAACAGGGGGCGAATCCACCGGGGAGCTGTTTTTT. Amino acids: CATSDPTGGESTGELFF.

In its sample, this clonotype was seen many times. The chain uses TRBV5-1 and TRBJ2-5; D call uncertain. V lost 0 bases to trimming and J lost 1 base, with 10 bases between them. Germline values: CDR1 SGHRS, CDR2 YFSETQ. There are 15 residues in the CDR3. Written as DNA, the CDR3 is TGCGCCAGCAGCTTGGGAAGGGTTTTCCAAGAGACCCAGTACTTC. Translation gives CASSLGRVFQETQYF.

This clonotype was observed at least ten times. This chain joins TRBV6-5 and TRBJ2-2; D is possibly TRBD1 or TRBD2 (5 bases each). Germline V gives CDR1 MNHEY, CDR2 SVGAGI. This CDR3 spans 17 amino acids. V was shortened by 2 bases and J by 1 base, with 14 bases between the two germline ends. This chain's CDR3 is CASSYPTGTGNTGELFF. CDR3 in DNA: TGTGCCAGCAGTTACCCGACTGGGACGGGGAACACCGGGGAGCTGTTTTTT.

In this sample, this clonotype turned up many times. This chain links TRBV12-3 or TRBV12-4 with TRBJ2-1; no reliable D call. V lost 5 bases and J 4 bases, leaving 9 bases between the germline ends. CDR3 length: 13 residues. CDR3 in DNA: TGTGCCAGCAGTCCACCCCCGTACAATGAGCAGTTCTTC. Amino acids: CASSPPPYNEQFF.

This clonotype was recorded many times. The chain joins TRBV5-1 to TRBJ2-1; possible D gene TRBD2, 5 bases. V gave up 4 bases and J gave up 1 base, with 15 bases separating them. Looked up from germline, CDR1 is SGHRS and CDR2 is YFSETQ. This CDR3 is built from 16 residues. The CDR3 region is CASSRLGGFSYNEQFF. As DNA, the CDR3 is TGCGCCAGCAGCCGACTTGGCGGGTTTTCCTACAATGAGCAGTTCTTC.

This clonotype was seen ten or more times. The V and J genes are TRBV18 and TRBJ2-1; D is unresolved. V was shortened by 0 bases and J by 0 bases, with 12 bases between the two germline ends. The CDR3 extends over 17 amino acids. In germline, CDR1 is KGHSH, CDR2 LQKENI. CDR3 sequence: CASSPPKGRSSYNEQFF. As DNA, the CDR3 is TGTGCCAGCTCACCACCGAAGGGTCGAAGCTCCTACAATGAGCAGTTCTTC.

This clonotype has a count of ten or more. This chain links TRBV12-3 or TRBV12-4 with TRBJ2-5; weak D call: TRBD1 (8 bases). V shed 2 bases and J shed 4 bases, with 14 bases lying between them. The CDR3 is 15 amino acids. The CDR3 region has the DNA TGTGCCAGCAGTTTAAATACAGGGGGGGGAGAGACCCAGTACTTC. Its translation is CASSLNTGGGETQYF.

Many counts were recorded for this clonotype. The rearrangement links TRBV20-1 to TRBJ2-7; D is undetermined. CDR1 and CDR2 from the germline V gene are DFQATT and SNEGSKA (reference sequence). The CDR3 contains 15 residues. The V end was cut by 2 bases, the J end by 4 bases, with 18 bases between. CDR3 sequence: CSARTLRSIPYEQYF. As DNA, the CDR3 is TGCAGTGCTAGAACTCTCAGGTCCATACCTTACGAGCAGTACTTC.

The sample holds a few counts of this clonotype. The gene calls are TRBV4-3 and TRBJ1-1; tentatively, D is TRBD1 (5 bases). V lost 0 bases and J lost 5, with 10 bases in between. In germline, CDR1 is LGHNA, CDR2 YSLEER. This CDR3 comprises 14 residues. For the CDR3, the DNA is TGCGCCAGCAGCCAAGATTCAGGGCCGACTGAAGCTTTCTTT. Its protein product is CASSQDSGPTEAFF.

At least ten counts were recorded for this clonotype. The junction departs from germline at one end; a sequencing error may be responsible. This chain joins TRBV15 and TRBJ2-1, with TRBD2 identical over 13 bases. Germline CDR1 LNHNV, CDR2 YYDKDF (reference sequence). The CDR3 is 12 residues long. The CDR3 DNA reads TGTGCAACCAGACTAGCGGGGGGCCCAGGGTTCTTC. Translating it yields CATRLAGGPGFF.

This clonotype appeared many times. This chain uses TRBV27 with TRBJ2-3; 7 bases fit TRBD1. From germline, CDR1 is MNHEY and CDR2 SMNVEV (reference sequence). The CDR3 extends over 12 amino acids. The junction had 3 bases not matched to a gene; V was cut back by 9 bases and J by 3 bases. The DNA for the CDR3 is TGTGCCAGTAGACAGGGTACAGATACGCAGTATTTT. Amino acids: CASRQGTDTQYF.